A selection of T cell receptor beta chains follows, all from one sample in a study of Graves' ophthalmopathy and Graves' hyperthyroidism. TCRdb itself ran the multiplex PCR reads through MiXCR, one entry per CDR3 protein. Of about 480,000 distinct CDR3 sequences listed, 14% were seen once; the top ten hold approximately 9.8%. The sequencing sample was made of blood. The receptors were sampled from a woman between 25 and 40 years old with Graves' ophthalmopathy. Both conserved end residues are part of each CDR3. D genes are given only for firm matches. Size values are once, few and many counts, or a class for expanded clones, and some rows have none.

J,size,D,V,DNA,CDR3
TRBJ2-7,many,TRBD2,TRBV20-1,TGCAGTGCCACCGGGGGGGGCAGCTCCTACGAGCAGTACTTC,CSATGGGSSYEQYF
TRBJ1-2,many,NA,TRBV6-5,TGTGCCAGCAGTTACAGGAGCGGGGGCTACACCTTC,CASSYRSGGYTF
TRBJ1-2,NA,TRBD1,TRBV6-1,TGTGCCAGCAGTCCCGGGACAGGGAAAGTTTGGGGCTATGGCTACACCTTC,CASSPGTGKVWGYGYTF
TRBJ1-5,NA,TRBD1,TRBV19,TGTGCCAGTAGTCTCCCTCGACAGGGTAATCAGCCCCAGCATTTT,CASSLPRQGNQPQHF
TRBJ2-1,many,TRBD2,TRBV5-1,TGCGCCAGCAGCTTGGTACTAGCGGGAGTTGAGCAGTTCTTC,CASSLVLAGVEQFF
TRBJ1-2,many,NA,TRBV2,TGTGCCAGCAGGGCCATAGAGCTTAGGCTATATGGCTACACCTTC,CASRAIELRLYGYTF
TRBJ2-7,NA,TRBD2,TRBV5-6,TGTGCCAGCAGATCTGGGAAACTAGCGGGATTATGGACCTACGAGCAGTACTTC,CASRSGKLAGLWTYEQYF
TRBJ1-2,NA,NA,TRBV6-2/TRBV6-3,TGTGCCAGCAGTTACGACAGCGGCTACACCTTC,CASSYDSGYTF
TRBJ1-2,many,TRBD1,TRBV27,TGTGCCAGCAGTCTTACCGGACAGGGCAGTGGCTACACCTTC,CASSLTGQGSGYTF
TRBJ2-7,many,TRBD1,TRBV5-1,TGCGCCAGCAGCTTGATGACAGGGGGCATCTACGAGCAGTACTTC,CASSLMTGGIYEQYF
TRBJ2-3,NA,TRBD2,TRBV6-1,TGTGCCAGCAGTGAATTACTAGCGGGGGGGCCAAATACGCAGTATTTT,CASSELLAGGPNTQYF
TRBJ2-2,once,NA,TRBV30,TGTGCCTGGAGCTCGGTTTGGAAGGGGTCCGGGGAGCTGTTTTTT,CAWSSVWKGSGELFF
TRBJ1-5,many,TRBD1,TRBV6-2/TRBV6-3,TGTGCCAGCAGTTGGGACAGTTTCCAGCCCCAGCATTTT,CASSWDSFQPQHF
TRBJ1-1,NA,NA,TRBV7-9,TGTGCCAGCAGCTTCGGGGCGACTGAAGCTTGCTTT,CASSFGATEACF
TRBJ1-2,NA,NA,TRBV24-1,TGTGCCACCAGTGATGCAGGGAAACAGTCGTATGGCTACACCTTC,CATSDAGKQSYGYTF
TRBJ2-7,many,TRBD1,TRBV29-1,TGCAGCGTTGAGTCCCAGGGGGCCTCCTACGAGCAGTACTTC,CSVESQGASYEQYF
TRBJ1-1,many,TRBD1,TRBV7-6,TGTGCCAGCAGCTCACCCTCACAGGGGACTGAAGCTTTCTTT,CASSSPSQGTEAFF
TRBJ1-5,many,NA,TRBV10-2,TGCGCCAGCAGTGAGCTTGGGGACAATCAGCCCCAGCATTTT,CASSELGDNQPQHF
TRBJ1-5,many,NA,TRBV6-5,TGTGCCAGCAGTTCAGCTCCCGTCGGGGTTAGCAATCAGCCCCAGCATTTT,CASSSAPVGVSNQPQHF
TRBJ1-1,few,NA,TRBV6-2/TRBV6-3,TGTGCCAGCAGTAGGACCACTGAAGCTTGCTTT,CASSRTTEACF